This paragraph reports one T cell receptor beta chain. Researchers took lesional scalp punch biopsies and peripheral blood from people who were alopecia areata patients. The CDR3 has 13 amino acids. V lost 3 bases to trimming and J lost 4 bases, with 9 bases between them. Germline assignment: CDR1 MNHEY and CDR2 SVGAGI. Following RNA extraction, reverse transcription yielded cDNA that acted as the sequencing template. Libraries were prepared by immunoSEQ multiplex PCR; TCRdb keeps only in-frame clonotypes and omits some of them. The top ten clones hold about an eighth of a sample with fewer than 200,000 clones, less than 75% of them seen once. The data were taken from a study of CD8+ T cells in alopecia areata. The overall study: People stayed on tofacitinib for 6 to 18 months, then stopped the drug for 6 months.

Sequences were derived from CD8+ T cells sorted from blood, sampled at week 0. This rearrangement joins TRBV6-5 to TRBJ1-2; D is unresolved. The receptor comes from a human donor with alopecia areata. DNA of the CDR3: TGTGCCAGCAGTTATTCAGAGAGCTATGGCTACACCTTC. Translation: CASSYSESYGYTF.